This T cell receptor beta chain was obtained from a study of T cell responses to AZD1222 COVID-19 vaccine. The CDR3 has 18 amino acids. V shed 4 bases and J 6 bases; nucleotides not matched to a gene: 16. The germline gives CDR1 SGHNT, CDR2 YYREEE (reference sequence). TCRdb's copy holds only in-frame clones and misses some; the assay was immunoSEQ multiplex PCR. The sample carries 89,000 or so clones, 65% to 90% recorded once. Whole-study results and caveats: Only 5 or 6 people who got AZD1222 tested seropositive at baseline. As reported, nearly half of all spike-specific TCRs target variant regions that are unmutated. Recipients of two AZD1222 doses showed rising Spike-specific TCR breadth and depth. It should be noted that donors were predominantly white British and more often female, and clonal diversity was possibly underestimated.

In the case of this clone: Its target is unknown.

This chain links TRBV5-4 with TRBJ2-1; 10 positions agree with TRBD2. This specimen was peripheral blood, taken on day 0 of AZD1222 vaccination. This receptor was obtained from an adult in good health. CDR3 in amino acids: CASSLAVLASGRGNEQFF. CDR3 coding DNA: TGTGCCAGCAGCCTAGCGGTGTTGGCTAGCGGGAGAGGCAATGAGCAGTTCTTC. The full variable domain, with the rest looked up from reference TRBV5-4 and TRBJ2-1, is ETGVTQSPTHLIKTRGQQVTLRCSSQSGHNTVSWYQQALGQGPQFIFQYYREEENGRGNFPPRFSGLQFPNYSSELNVNALELDDSALYLCASSLAVLASGRGNEQFFGPGTRLTVL.